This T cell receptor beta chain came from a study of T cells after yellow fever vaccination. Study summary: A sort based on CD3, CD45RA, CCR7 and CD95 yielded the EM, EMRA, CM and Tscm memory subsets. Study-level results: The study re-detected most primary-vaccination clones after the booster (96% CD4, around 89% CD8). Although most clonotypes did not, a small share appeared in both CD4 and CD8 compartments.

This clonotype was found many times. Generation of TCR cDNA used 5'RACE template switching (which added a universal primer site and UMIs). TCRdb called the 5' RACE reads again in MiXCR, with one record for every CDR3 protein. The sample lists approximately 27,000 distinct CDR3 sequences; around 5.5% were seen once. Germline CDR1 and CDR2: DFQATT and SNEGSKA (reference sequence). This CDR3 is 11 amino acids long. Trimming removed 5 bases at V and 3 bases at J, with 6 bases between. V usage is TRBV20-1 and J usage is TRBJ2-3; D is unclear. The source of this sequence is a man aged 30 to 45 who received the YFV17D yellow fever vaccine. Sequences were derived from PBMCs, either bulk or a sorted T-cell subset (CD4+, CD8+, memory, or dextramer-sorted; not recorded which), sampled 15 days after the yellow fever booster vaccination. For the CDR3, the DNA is TGCAGTGCTGGGGTTACAGATACGCAGTATTTT. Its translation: CSAGVTDTQYF.